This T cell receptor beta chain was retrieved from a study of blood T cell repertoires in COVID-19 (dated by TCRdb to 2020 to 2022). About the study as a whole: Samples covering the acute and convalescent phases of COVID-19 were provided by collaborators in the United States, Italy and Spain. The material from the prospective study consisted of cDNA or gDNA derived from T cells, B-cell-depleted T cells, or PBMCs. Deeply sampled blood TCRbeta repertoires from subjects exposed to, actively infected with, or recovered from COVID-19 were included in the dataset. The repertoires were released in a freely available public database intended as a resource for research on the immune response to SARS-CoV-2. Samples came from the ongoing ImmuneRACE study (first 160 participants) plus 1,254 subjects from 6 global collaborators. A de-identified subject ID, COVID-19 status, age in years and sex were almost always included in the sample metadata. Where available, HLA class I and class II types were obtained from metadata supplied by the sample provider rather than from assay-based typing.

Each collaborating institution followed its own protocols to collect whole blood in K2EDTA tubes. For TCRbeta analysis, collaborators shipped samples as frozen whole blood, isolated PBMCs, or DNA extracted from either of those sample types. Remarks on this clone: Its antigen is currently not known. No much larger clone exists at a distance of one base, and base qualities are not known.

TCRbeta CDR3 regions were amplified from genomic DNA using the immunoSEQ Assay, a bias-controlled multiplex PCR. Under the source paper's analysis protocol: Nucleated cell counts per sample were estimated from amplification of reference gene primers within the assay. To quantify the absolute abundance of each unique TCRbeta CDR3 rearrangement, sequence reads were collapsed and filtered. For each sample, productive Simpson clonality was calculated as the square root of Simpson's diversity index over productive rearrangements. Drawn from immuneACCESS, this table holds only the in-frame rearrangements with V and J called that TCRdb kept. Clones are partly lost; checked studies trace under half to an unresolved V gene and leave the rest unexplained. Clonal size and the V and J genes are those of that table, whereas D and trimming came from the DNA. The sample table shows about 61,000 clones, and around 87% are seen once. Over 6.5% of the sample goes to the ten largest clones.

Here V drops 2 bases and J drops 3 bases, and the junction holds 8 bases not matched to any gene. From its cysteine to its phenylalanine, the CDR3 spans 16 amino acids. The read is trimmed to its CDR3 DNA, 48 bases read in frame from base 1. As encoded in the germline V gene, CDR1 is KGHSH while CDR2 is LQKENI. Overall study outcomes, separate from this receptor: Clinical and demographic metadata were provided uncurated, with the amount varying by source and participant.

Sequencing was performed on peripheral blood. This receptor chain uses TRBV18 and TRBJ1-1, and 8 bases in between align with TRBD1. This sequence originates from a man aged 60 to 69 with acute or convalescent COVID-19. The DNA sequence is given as TGTGCCAGCTCACCATCCAGGGGGCGGAAGGACACTGAAGCTTTCTTT. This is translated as CASSPSRGRKDTEAFF.